The rows below give T cell receptor beta chains drawn from one sample of a study of shared clonotypes between healthy human individuals. Assay used: immunoSEQ multiplex PCR; TCRdb lists only in-frame clones, some missing. Of millions of clones in the sample, around 96% were seen once. Sequencing input: naive CD8+ T cells sorted from blood. The receptors stem from a man younger than 35 in good health. The CDR3 runs from the conserved cysteine through the conserved F or W. The D gene is left open where the match is weak. Clone size is shown for a subset of rows, as once, few, many or a class of expanded clone.

TRBV6-5	TRBJ1-1	-	TRBD1	CASSYLTGVSGEAFF	TGTGCCAGCAGTTACCTGACAGGGGTCAGCGGTGAAGCTTTCTTT
TRBV12-5	TRBJ1-5	few	-	CASGSTFYAQHF	TGTGCTAGTGGTTCCACATTTTACGCCCAGCATTTT
TRBV25-1	TRBJ1-1	-	TRBD1	CASSETGVPPEAFF	TGTGCCAGCAGTGAAACAGGGGTACCGCCTGAAGCTTTCTTT
TRBV7-9	TRBJ1-1	-	-	CASSRGNTEAFF	TGTGCCAGCAGTCGGGGTAACACTGAAGCTTTCTTT
TRBV4-1	TRBJ2-7	-	-	CASSQDLGTTLSYEQYF	TGCGCCAGCAGCCAAGATCTCGGGACAACTCTCTCCTACGAGCAGTACTTC
TRBV9	TRBJ2-1	-	-	CASSVEGNTYNEQFF	TGTGCCAGCAGCGTTGAGGGGAACACCTACAATGAGCAGTTCTTC
TRBV28	TRBJ1-5	-	-	CASSSSAGYTNQPQHF	TGTGCCAGCAGTTCCAGCGCGGGGTATACCAATCAGCCCCAGCATTTT
TRBV7-3	TRBJ1-4	-	TRBD1	CASSPGTGNEKLFF	TGTGCCAGCTCCCCCGGGACAGGTAATGAAAAACTGTTTTTT
TRBV5-6	TRBJ1-1	-	-	CASSLGGHMNTEAFF	TGTGCCAGCAGCCTGGGGGGACATATGAACACTGAAGCTTTCTTT
TRBV15	TRBJ2-7	-	-	CATSIRDGTYEQYF	TGTGCCACCAGCATCCGGGACGGGACCTACGAGCAGTACTTC
TRBV5-1	TRBJ1-5	-	TRBD1	CASSWAGQKSNQPQHF	TGCGCCAGCAGCTGGGCGGGACAGAAGTCTAATCAGCCCCAGCATTTT
TRBV7-9	TRBJ2-1	-	TRBD2	CASSLVGGSENEQFF	TGTGCCAGCAGCTTAGTCGGCGGGAGTGAAAATGAGCAGTTCTTC
TRBV27	TRBJ2-7	-	TRBD1	CASSLSQGGVYEQYF	TGTGCCAGCAGTTTATCGCAAGGGGGCGTGTACGAGCAGTACTTC
TRBV29-1	TRBJ2-1	-	TRBD2	CSAPTSGRADEQFF	TGCAGCGCCCCGACTAGCGGGAGGGCCGATGAGCAGTTCTTC
TRBV28	TRBJ1-5	-	-	CASSLSGDQPQHF	TGTGCCAGCAGTTTATCGGGGGATCAGCCCCAGCATTTT
TRBV6-1	TRBJ2-7	-	-	CASSASGDSSYEQYF	TGTGCCAGCTCTGCGTCGGGGGACAGCTCCTACGAGCAGTACTTC
TRBV5-1	TRBJ2-7	-	-	CASSSKGTTGNYEQYF	TGCGCCAGCAGCTCAAAGGGGACAACCGGAAACTACGAGCAGTACTTC
TRBV5-1	TRBJ2-2	-	-	CASSVLIGGGTGELFF	TGCGCCAGCAGCGTTTTGATTGGAGGGGGCACCGGGGAGCTGTTTTTT
TRBV2	TRBJ2-2	-	-	CASSEGGGELFF	TGTGCCAGCAGTGAAGGAGGCGGGGAGCTGTTTTTT
TRBV4-1	TRBJ2-1	once	-	CASSQVGSEQFF	TGCGCCAGCAGCCAAGTTGGAAGTGAGCAGTTCTTC
TRBV28	TRBJ1-2	-	-	CATQSSLNREGANYGYTF	TGTGCCACGCAAAGTTCCCTCAACAGGGAGGGGGCTAACTATGGCTACACCTTC
TRBV4-1	TRBJ1-2	-	-	CASSPGPLYGYTF	TGCGCCAGCAGCCCCGGACCGCTCTATGGCTACACCTTC